Listed below are T cell receptor beta chains from one sample, sequenced in a study of cytomegalovirus exposure and HLA in healthy donors. The table came from immunoSEQ multiplex PCR; TCRdb's copy has only in-frame clones and leaves some out. Here the sample spans 150,000 to 160,000 clones, around 84% being singletons. Sample: PBMCs. The origin of the receptors is a woman aged 40 to 50 in good health and CMV-seropositive. CDR3s include the opening cysteine and the closing phenylalanine or tryptophan. A D gene is named only where the DNA matches it firmly. Clone size appears in some rows only: once, few, many, or a class for an expanded clone.

-	TRBV15	TRBJ2-1	TRBD1	TGTGCCACCAGCAGAGATCTTAGACAGGGCTACAATGAGCAGTTCTTC	CATSRDLRQGYNEQFF
few	TRBV7-3	TRBJ2-7	-	TGTGCCAGCAGCTTATACGCCTCGGGACTCTCCTACGAGCAGTACTTC	CASSLYASGLSYEQYF
-	TRBV7-2	TRBJ2-7	-	TGTGCCAGCAGCTCGACACTGACCTACGAGCAGTACTTC	CASSSTLTYEQYF
-	TRBV11-3	TRBJ2-1	TRBD2	TGTGCCAGCAGCTTAGCCCTAATAGCGGGAGGCCGAAGCTCCTACAATGAGCAGTTCTTC	CASSLALIAGGRSSYNEQFF
-	TRBV15	TRBJ1-2	TRBD1	TGTGCCACCAGCAGAGAGAGGACAGGGAGCTATGGCTACACCTTC	CATSRERTGSYGYTF
-	TRBV2	TRBJ2-1	TRBD1	TGTGCCAGCAGTGGAAGGGACAGGGGTCCCTACAATGAGCAGTTCTTC	CASSGRDRGPYNEQFF
-	TRBV7-9	TRBJ2-4	-	TGTGCCAGCAGCCTCGGAGGAAACATTCAGTACTTC	CASSLGGNIQYF
-	TRBV6-1	TRBJ2-1	TRBD2	TGTGCCAGCAGTGAAATAACTAGCGGGAGCTCCAACAATGAGCAGTTCTTC	CASSEITSGSSNNEQFF
-	TRBV27	TRBJ2-3	-	TGTGCCAGCAGTTTAGCAGTGAACACAGATACGCAGTATTTT	CASSLAVNTDTQYF
-	TRBV2	TRBJ1-2	TRBD1	TGTGCCTCTGACAGGGATAACTATGGCTACACCTTC	CASDRDNYGYTF
few	TRBV19	TRBJ2-2	TRBD2	TGTGCCAGTCAGCGGGAGTCTTTTACCGGGGAGCTGTTTTTT	CASQRESFTGELFF
few	TRBV19	TRBJ2-3	-	TGTGCCAGTAGTCCCCTCGCAGATACGCAGTATTTT	CASSPLADTQYF
-	TRBV10-1	TRBJ1-4	TRBD1	TGCGCCAGCACCCCCCCTTGGGGCGACAGGGGTCGGAAATTAGCAACTAATGAAAAACTGTTTTTT	CASTPPWGDRGRKLATNEKLFF
few	TRBV27	TRBJ2-5	-	TGTGCCAGCAGTTTAATCCCAGGTTCCCAAGAGACCCAGTACTTC	CASSLIPGSQETQYF
-	TRBV29-1	TRBJ1-2	-	TGCAGCGTTGAAGAAAACCGACAGGTTTACGCCTTC	CSVEENRQVYAF
-	TRBV19	TRBJ2-7	-	TGTGCCAGTAGTATAAACAGGGCGACCTACGAGCAGTACTTC	CASSINRATYEQYF
-	TRBV18	TRBJ1-4	-	TGTGCCAGCTCACCCTTTCGGACAGAAACTGAAAAACTGTTTTTT	CASSPFRTETEKLFF